This T cell receptor beta chain was documented in a study of blood T cell repertoires in COVID-19. For the study at large: The analysed material was cDNA or gDNA that came from T cells, B-cell-depleted T cells, or PBMCs.

Trimming left V 0 bases short and J 1 base short, with 7 bases between. Germline V gene sequence: CDR1 SGHTS, CDR2 YDEGEE. This CDR3 is 15 amino acids long. Some clones are missing from TCRdb's copy, which holds only in-frame ones; the method was immunoSEQ multiplex PCR. The sample lists some 97,000 clones, roughly 87% occurring once. Sample: peripheral blood. The genes are TRBV5-8 and TRBJ2-2; D is undetermined. This TCR derives from a man under 40 in a cohort sampled during active COVID-19. The chain's CDR3 is CASSLAVRNTGELFF. In nucleotides, the CDR3 is TGTGCCAGCAGCTTGGCCGTCAGGAACACCGGGGAGCTGTTTTTT.